The clone carrying this TCR beta chain came up many times. Its antigen is unidentified. Libraries of bulk TCR were made by previously described methods (with listed TCR primers). TCRdb ran MiXCR on the PCR reads and lists one entry per CDR3 protein. The data contain under 350,000 distinct CDR3 sequences, roughly 24% of them seen just once; the ten biggest clones take up 0.7% to 0.95%. The data were taken from a study of molecular identifiers for immune sequencing clone quantification. Study-wide results and limits: Whereas clones above 20 RNA copies held under 1% of naive-cell molecules, they held over 97% of effector molecules.

Naive CD8 T cell sorting was performed on the CD8+CD4-CCR7+CD45RA+ phenotype. The CDR3 sequence is 13 residues long. The ends were cut back, 6 bases at V and 9 bases at J, with 18 bases in the middle. Sequenced sample: naive CD8+ T cells from blood, with Jurkat cell RNA spiked in. Indicated subset: FACS-sorted CD8+CD4-CCR7+CD45RA+ naive T cells. This chain joins TRBV12-3 or TRBV12-4 and TRBJ2-7; D is unclear. The source is a human donor in good health. Some libraries in this study had Jurkat cell RNA spiked in. The CDR3 region is CASRPPERPTQYF. The CDR3, as DNA: TGTGCCAGCAGGCCGCCAGAACGCCCCACGCAGTACTTC.